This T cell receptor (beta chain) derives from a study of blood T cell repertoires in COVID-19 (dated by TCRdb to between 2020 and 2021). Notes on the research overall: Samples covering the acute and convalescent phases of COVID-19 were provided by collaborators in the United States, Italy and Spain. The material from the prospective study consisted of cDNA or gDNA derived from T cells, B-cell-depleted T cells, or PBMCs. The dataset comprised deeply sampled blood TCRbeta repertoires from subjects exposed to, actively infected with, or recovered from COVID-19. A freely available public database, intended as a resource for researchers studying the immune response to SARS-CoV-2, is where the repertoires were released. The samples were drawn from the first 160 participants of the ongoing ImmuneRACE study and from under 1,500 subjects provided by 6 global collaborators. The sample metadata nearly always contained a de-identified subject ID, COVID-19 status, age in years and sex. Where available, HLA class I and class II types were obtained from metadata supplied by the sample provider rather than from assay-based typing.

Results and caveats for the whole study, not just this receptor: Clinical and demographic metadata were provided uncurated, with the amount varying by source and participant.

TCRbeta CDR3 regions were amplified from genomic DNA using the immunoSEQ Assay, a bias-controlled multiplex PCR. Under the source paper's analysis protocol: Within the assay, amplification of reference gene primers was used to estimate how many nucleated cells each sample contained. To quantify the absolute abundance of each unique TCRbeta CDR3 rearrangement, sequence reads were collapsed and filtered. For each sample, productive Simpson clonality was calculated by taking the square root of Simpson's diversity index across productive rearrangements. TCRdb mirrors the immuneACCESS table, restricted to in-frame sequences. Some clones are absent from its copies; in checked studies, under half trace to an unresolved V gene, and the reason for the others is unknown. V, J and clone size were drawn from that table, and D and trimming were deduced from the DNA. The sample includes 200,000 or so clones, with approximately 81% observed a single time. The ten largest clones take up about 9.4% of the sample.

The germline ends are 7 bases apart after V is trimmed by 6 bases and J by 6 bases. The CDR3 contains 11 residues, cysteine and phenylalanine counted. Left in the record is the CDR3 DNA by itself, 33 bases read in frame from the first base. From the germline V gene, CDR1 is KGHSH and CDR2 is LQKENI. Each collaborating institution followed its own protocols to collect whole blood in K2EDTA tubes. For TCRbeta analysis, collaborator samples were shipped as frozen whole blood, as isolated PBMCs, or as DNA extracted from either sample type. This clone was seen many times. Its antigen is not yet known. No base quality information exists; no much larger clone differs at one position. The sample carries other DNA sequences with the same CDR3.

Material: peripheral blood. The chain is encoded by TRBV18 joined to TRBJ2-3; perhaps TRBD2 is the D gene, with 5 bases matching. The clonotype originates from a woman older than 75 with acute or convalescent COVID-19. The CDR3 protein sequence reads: CASSRGDTQYF. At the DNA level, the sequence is TGTGCCAGCTCTCGAGGGGATACGCAGTATTTT.